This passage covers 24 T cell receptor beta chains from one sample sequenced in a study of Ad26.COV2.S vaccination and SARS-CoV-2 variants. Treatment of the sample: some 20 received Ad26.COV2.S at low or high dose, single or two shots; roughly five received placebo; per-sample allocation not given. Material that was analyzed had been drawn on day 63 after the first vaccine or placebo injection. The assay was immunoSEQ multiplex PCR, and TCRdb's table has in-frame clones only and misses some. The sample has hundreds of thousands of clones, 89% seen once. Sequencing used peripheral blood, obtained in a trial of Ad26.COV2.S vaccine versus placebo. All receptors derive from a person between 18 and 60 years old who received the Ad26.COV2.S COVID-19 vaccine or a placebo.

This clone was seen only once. In nucleotides, the CDR3 is TGCGCCAGCAGTCGGCAACAGGGGTCCACTAATGAAAAACTGTTTTTT. It yields the protein CASSRQQGSTNEKLFF. The rearrangement joins TRBV4-1 to TRBJ1-4; 7 bases map to TRBD1. The CDR3 loop spans 16 amino acids. Trimming cost V 6 bases and J 2 bases; bases outside gene matches: 9. The germline V gene has CDR1 MGHRA and CDR2 YSYEKL.

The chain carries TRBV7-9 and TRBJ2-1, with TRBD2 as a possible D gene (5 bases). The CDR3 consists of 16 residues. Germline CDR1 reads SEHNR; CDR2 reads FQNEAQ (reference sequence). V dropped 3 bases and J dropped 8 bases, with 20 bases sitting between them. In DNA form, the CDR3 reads TGTGCCAGCAGCTTTCCCTTGGTAGGCGGAGGATATGAGCAGTTCTTC. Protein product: CASSFPLVGGGYEQFF.

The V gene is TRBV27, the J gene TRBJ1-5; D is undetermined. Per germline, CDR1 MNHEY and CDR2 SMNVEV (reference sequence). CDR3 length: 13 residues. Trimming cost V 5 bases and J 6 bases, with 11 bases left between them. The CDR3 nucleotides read TGTGCCAGCAGTCGCAAGGCTGGTCAGCCCCAGCATTTT. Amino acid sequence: CASSRKAGQPQHF.

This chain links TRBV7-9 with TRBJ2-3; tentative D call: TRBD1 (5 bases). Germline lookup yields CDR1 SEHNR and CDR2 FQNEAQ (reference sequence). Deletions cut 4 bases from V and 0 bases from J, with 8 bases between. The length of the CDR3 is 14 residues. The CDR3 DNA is TGTGCCAGCAGCTGGGGCTCTAGCACAGATACGCAGTATTTT. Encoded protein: CASSWGSSTDTQYF.

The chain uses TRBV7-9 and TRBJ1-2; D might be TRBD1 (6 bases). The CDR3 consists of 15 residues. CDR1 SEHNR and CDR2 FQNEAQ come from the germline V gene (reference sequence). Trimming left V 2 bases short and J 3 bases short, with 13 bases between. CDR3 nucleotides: TGTGCCAGCAGCTTACTGGGGGGGCCTGACTATGGCTACACCTTC. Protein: CASSLLGGPDYGYTF.

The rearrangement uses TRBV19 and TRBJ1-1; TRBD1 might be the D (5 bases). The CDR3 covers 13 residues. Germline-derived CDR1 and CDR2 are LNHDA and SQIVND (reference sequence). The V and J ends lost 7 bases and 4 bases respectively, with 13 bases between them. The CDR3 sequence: CASNLGLGTEAFF. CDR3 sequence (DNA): TGTGCCAGTAATTTGGGGCTTGGCACTGAAGCTTTCTTT.

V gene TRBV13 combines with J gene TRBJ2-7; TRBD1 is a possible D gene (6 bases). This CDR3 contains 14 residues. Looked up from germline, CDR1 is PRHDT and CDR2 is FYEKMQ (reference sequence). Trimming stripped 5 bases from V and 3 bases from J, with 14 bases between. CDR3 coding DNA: TGTGCCAGCAGCGGGCTCGGGACAAACTACGAGCAGTACTTC. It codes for CASSGLGTNYEQYF.

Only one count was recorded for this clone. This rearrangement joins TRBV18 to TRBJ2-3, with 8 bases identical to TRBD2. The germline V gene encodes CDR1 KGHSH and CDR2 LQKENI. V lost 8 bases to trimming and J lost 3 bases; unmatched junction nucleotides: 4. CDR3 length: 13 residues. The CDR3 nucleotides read TGTGCCAGCGGACTAGCAAGAACAGATACGCAGTATTTT. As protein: CASGLARTDTQYF.

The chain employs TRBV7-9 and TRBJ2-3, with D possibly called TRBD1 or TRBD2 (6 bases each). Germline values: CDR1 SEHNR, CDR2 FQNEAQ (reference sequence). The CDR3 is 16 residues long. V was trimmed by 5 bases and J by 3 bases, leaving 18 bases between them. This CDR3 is CASSTIQGLRTDTQYF. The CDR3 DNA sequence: TGTGCCAGCAGCACCATACAGGGACTCCGTACAGATACGCAGTATTTT.

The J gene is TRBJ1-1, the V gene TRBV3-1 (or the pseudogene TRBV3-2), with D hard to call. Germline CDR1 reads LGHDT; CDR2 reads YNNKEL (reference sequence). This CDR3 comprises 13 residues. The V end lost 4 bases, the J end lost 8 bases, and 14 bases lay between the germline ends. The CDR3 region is CASSRTRAVEAFF. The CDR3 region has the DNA TGTGCCAGCAGCCGCACTAGGGCGGTCGAAGCTTTCTTT.

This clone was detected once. The CDR3 nucleotides read TGTGCCAGCAGCGTTTTTTCCCCGACAGGATTCACAGATACGCAGTATTTT. This gives the protein CASSVFSPTGFTDTQYF. This rearrangement joins TRBV9 to TRBJ2-3, with D maybe TRBD1 (6 bases). The CDR3 length is 17 residues. With 2 bases removed from V and 2 bases from J, the gap between germline ends came to 18 bases. Looked up from germline, CDR1 is SGDLS and CDR2 is YYNGEE.

The CDR3 here is CATSRRLAGGVTDTQYF. CDR3 in DNA: TGTGCCACCAGCAGACGACTAGCGGGAGGGGTAACAGATACGCAGTATTTT. V and J are TRBV15 and TRBJ2-3; 14 nucleotides align to TRBD2. The CDR3 length is 17 residues. The V gene's germline CDR1 is LNHNV and CDR2 YYDKDF (reference sequence). Trimming removed 2 bases from V and 3 bases from J; junction bases left unmatched: 4.

CDR3 sequence: CASSLAGGPGANTEAFF. The CDR3 region has the DNA TGTGCCAGCAGCTTGGCCGGGGGACCAGGTGCGAACACTGAAGCTTTCTTT. This rearrangement joins TRBV5-4 to TRBJ1-1, with a weak D call TRBD1 (5 bases). The CDR3 has 17 amino acids. V lost 0 bases, J lost 1 base, and 16 bases lay in between. The germline CDR1 and CDR2 sequences are SGHNT and YYREEE (reference sequence).

Written as DNA, the CDR3 is TGTGCCAGCAGTCAGACAGGGGCTGGGGCCAACGTCCTGACTTTC. Residues: CASSQTGAGANVLTF. The chain joins TRBV14 to TRBJ2-6; TRBD1 aligns across 8 bases. This CDR3 region has 15 residues. V lost 6 bases and J lost 2; bases outside the gene matches: 3. CDR1 is SGHDN and CDR2 is FVKESK in the germline V gene.

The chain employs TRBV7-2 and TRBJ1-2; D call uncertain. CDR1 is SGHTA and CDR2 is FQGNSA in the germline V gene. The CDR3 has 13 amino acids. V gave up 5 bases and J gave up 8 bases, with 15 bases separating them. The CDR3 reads CASSTRDRRGYTF. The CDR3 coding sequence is TGTGCCAGCAGCACCCGTGACCGGCGGGGCTACACCTTC. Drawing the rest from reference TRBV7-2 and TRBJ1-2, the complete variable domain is GAGVSQSPSNKVTEKGKDVELRCDPISGHTALYWYRQSLGQGLEFLIYFQGNSAPDKSGLPSDRFSAERTGGSVSTLTIQRTQQEDSAVYLCASSTRDRRGYTFGSGTRLTVV.

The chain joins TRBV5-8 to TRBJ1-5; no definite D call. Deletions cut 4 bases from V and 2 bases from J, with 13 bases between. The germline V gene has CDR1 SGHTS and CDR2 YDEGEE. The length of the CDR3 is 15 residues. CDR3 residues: CASSAGVIGNQPQHF. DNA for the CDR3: TGTGCCAGCAGCGCTGGGGTTATTGGCAATCAGCCCCAGCATTTT.

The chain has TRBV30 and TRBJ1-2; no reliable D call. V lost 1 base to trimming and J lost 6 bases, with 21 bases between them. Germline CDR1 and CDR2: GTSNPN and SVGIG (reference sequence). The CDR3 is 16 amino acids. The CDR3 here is CAWSGVLWAPGNGYTF. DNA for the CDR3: TGTGCCTGGAGTGGGGTTCTCTGGGCTCCTGGAAATGGCTACACCTTC. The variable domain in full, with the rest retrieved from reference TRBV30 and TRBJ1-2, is SQTIHQWPATLVQPVGSPLSLECTVEGTSNPNLYWYRQAAGRGLQLLFYSVGIGQISSEVPQNLSASRPQDRQFILSSKKLLLSDSGFYLCAWSGVLWAPGNGYTFGSGTRLTVV.

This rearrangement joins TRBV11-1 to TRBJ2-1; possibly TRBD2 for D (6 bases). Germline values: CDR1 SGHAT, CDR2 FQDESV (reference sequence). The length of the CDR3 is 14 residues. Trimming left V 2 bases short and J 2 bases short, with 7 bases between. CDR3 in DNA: TGTGCCAGCAGCTTACGGGAGCCCTACAATGAGCAGTTCTTC. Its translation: CASSLREPYNEQFF. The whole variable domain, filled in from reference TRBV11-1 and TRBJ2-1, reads EAEVAQSPRYKITEKSQAVAFWCDPISGHATLYWYRQILGQGPELLVQFQDESVVDDSQLPKDRFSAERLKGVDSTLKIQPAELGDSAMYLCASSLREPYNEQFFGPGTRLTVL.

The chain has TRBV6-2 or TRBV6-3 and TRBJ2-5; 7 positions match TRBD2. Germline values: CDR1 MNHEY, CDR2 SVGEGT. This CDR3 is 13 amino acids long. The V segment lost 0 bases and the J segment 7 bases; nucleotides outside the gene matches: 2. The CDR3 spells CASSYSGGWTQYF. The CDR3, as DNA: TGTGCCAGCAGTTACTCCGGGGGGTGGACCCAGTACTTC.

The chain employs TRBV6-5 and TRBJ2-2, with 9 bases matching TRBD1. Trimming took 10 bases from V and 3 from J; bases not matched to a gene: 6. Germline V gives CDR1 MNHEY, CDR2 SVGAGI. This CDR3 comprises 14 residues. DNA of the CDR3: TGTGCCATCCGCCGGGACAGGGACACCGGGGAGCTGTTTTTT. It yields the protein CAIRRDRDTGELFF.

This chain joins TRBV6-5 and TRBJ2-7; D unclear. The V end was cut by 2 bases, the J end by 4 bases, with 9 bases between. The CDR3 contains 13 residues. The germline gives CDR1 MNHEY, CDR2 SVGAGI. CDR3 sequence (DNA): TGTGCCAGCAGTTACGGGCAGAATTACGAGCAGTACTTC. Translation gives CASSYGQNYEQYF.

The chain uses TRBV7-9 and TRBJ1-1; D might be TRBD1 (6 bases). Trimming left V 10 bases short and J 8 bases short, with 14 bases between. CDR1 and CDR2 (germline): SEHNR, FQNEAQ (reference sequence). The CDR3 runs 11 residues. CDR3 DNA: TGTGCCACCTTGGACAGACACGAAGCTTTCTTT. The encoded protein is CATLDRHEAFF.

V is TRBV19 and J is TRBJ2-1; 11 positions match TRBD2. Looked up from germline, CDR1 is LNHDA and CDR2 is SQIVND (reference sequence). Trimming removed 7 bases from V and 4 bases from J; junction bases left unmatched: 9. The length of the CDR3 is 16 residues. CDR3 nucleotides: TGTGCCAGTACCCCGCGACTAGCGGGATTGTACAATGAGCAGTTCTTC. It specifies CASTPRLAGLYNEQFF. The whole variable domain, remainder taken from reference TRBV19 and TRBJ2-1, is DGGITQSPKYLFRKEGQNVTLSCEQNLNHDAMYWYRQDPGQGLRLIYYSQIVNDFQKGDIAEGYSVSREKKESFPLTVTSAQKNPTAFYLCASTPRLAGLYNEQFFGPGTRLTVL.

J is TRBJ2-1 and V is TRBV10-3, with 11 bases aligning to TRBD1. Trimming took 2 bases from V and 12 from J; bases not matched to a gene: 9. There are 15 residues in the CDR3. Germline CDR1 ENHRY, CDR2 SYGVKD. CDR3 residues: CAISEGQGAHDGQFF. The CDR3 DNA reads TGTGCCATCAGTGAGGGACAGGGGGCGCACGATGGGCAGTTCTTC.